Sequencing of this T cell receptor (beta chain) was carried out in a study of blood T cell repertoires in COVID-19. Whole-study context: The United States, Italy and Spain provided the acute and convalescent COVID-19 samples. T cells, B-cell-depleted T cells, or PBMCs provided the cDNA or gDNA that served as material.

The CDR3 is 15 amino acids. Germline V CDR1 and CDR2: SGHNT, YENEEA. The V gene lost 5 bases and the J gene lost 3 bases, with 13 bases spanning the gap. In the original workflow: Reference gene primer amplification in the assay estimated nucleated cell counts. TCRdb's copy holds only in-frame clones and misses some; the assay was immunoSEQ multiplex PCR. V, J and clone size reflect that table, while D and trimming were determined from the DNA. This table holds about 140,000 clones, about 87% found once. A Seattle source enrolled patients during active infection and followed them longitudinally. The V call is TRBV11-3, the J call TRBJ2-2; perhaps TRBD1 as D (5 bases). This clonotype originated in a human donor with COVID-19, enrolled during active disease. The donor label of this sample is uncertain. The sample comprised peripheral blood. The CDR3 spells CASSHRTTDTGELFF. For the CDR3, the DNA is TGTGCCAGCAGCCACCGGACAACTGACACCGGGGAGCTGTTTTTT.